A single sample is the source of the 7 T cell receptor beta chains below, sequenced in a study of cytomegalovirus exposure and HLA in healthy donors. Profiling relied on immunoSEQ multiplex PCR, and the TCRdb table lists in-frame clones only, not all of them. In the table there are 68,000 or so clones, about 90% of which are singletons. The sample comprised PBMCs. Receptor source: a man between 18 and 29 years old in good health and CMV-seronegative.

CDR3 in DNA: TGTGCCAGCAGCCCCCCCGGACAGGGGGCCCACGAGCAGTACTTC. Translating it yields CASSPPGQGAHEQYF. The chain couples TRBV6-6 to TRBJ2-7, with 11 bases that match TRBD1. The V gene end was trimmed by 6 bases and the J gene end by 5 bases; junction bases not matched to a gene: 9. CDR1 and CDR2 from the germline V gene are MNHNY and SVGAGI (reference sequence). CDR3 length: 15 residues.

The chain joins TRBV5-1 to TRBJ1-2, with 9 bases that match TRBD1. The germline gives CDR1 SGHRS, CDR2 YFSETQ. V shed 0 bases, J shed 4 bases, and the junction held 10 bases outside the gene matches. The CDR3 consists of 17 residues. The DNA for the CDR3 is TGCGCCAGCAGCTTGGCCGGGACAGGGACAATCCTCTATGGCTACACCTTC. It specifies CASSLAGTGTILYGYTF.

The chain has TRBV28 and TRBJ1-3, with 7 bases matching TRBD1. The trim removed 7 bases at V and 0 bases at J, leaving 3 bases unmatched. Germline loops: CDR1 MDHEN, CDR2 SYDVKM. This CDR3 comprises 14 residues. CDR3 coding DNA: TGTGCCAGCATCCGGGACAGCTCTGGAAACACCATATATTTT. It yields the protein CASIRDSSGNTIYF.

The V call is TRBV5-6, the J call TRBJ2-1, with 12 bases aligning to TRBD2. This CDR3 is 14 amino acids long. With 8 bases clipped from V and 4 bases from J, the junction kept 4 bases outside the gene matches. Germline V gene data show CDR1 as SGHDT and CDR2 as YYEEEE. The chain's CDR3 is CASPGLAGYNEQFF. CDR3 nucleotide sequence: TGTGCCAGTCCGGGACTAGCGGGTTACAATGAGCAGTTCTTC. The whole variable domain, filled in from reference TRBV5-6 and TRBJ2-1, reads DAGVTQSPTHLIKTRGQQVTLRCSPKSGHDTVSWYQQALGQGPQFIFQYYEEEERQRGNFPDRFSGHQFPNYSSELNVNALLLGDSALYLCASPGLAGYNEQFFGPGTRLTVL.

The genes are TRBV20-1 and TRBJ2-3; 9 bases map to TRBD2. V gave up 6 bases and J gave up 9 bases; unmatched junction bases: 1. The CDR3 extends over 10 amino acids. The germline V gene encodes CDR1 DFQATT and CDR2 SNEGSKA (reference sequence). CDR3 region: CSASGGTQYF. The CDR3, as DNA: TGCAGTGCGAGCGGGGGGACGCAGTATTTT.

This chain joins TRBV6-1 and TRBJ2-7, with 13 bases aligning to TRBD2. This CDR3 region has 15 residues. Germline CDR1 reads MNHNS; CDR2 reads SASEGT. The trim removed 6 bases at V and 4 bases at J, leaving 6 bases unmatched. The CDR3 nucleotides read TGTGCCAGCAGCTCTCGGACTAGCGGGAGTTACGAGCAGTACTTC. It specifies CASSSRTSGSYEQYF.

This chain links TRBV5-5 with TRBJ1-1, with 9 bases matching TRBD1. This CDR3 contains 14 residues. Trimming cost V 4 bases and J 3 bases; bases outside gene matches: 4. Germline values: CDR1 SGHKS, CDR2 YYEKEE (reference sequence). CDR3 sequence: CASSQGQGYTEAFF. In DNA form, the CDR3 reads TGTGCCAGCAGCCAGGGACAGGGCTACACTGAAGCTTTCTTT.